The clone carrying this TCR beta chain came up many times. The source of the sample is a study of human T cells and chemical hapten exposure. What the library attached to individual cDNA molecules were unique molecular identifiers. TCRdb redid the calling of the RACE reads with MiXCR, one entry per CDR3 protein. This sample has tens of thousands of distinct CDR3 sequences, with around 4.1% found just once. Time point described: healthy volunteer bleed at 2 weeks. The total RNA was obtained from whole blood that was not fractionated. The J segment lost 7 bases and the V segment lost 5 bases, leaving 6 bases of the junction unmatched. The length of the CDR3 is 15 residues. Germline CDR1 and CDR2: SGHTA and FQGNSA.

V is TRBV7-2 and J is TRBJ2-2; TRBD1 aligns across 11 bases. The TCR originated in a female donor in good health. Some clones in this sample may be carry-over from other donors' samples. Sequences were obtained from whole blood. The CDR3 sequence: CASSPDRGRNGELFF. The CDR3 DNA reads as TGTGCCAGCAGCCCGGACAGGGGGCGAAACGGGGAGCTGTTTTTT.